This T cell receptor beta chain was identified during a study of cytomegalovirus exposure and HLA in healthy donors (dated by TCRdb to the late 2010s). About the study as a whole: According to a later analysis, one platform produced both the 100 to 150 validation repertoires and the 730 or so repertoires of the first cohort. The study aimed to test whether cataloging public T cell receptors could reveal signatures of past pathogen exposure. In addition to the first cohort of approximately 650 subjects, a separate validation cohort of 120 different subjects was used. High-throughput TCR immunosequencing, statistical association of individual TCRs with disease status, and machine learning were combined to predict cytomegalovirus infection status. On the study overall, not on this receptor specifically: The classifier was reported to diagnose cytomegalovirus status with high specificity and sensitivity in both the original cohort and the validation cohort. While some public TCRs were present in many individuals, most TCR sequences turned up only very rarely across donors. A later analysis lacked HLA typing for the validation cohort, so it scored co-occurrence in that cohort across all 110 or so repertoires. In vitro tests confirmed that a few of the cytomegalovirus-associated TCR beta chains recognize cytomegalovirus antigens. A later analysis found that TCRs clustered in the first cohort also tended to co-occur in the roughly 120 validation repertoires, with roughly 95% of cluster scores above 0. The study gave a list of some 150 TCR beta chains associated with cytomegalovirus. It was suggested by the authors that the approach could potentially be generalized to other disease states and immunological phenotypes.

The CDR3 runs 14 residues from the cysteine to the phenylalanine. Of all the DNA, just the CDR3 is kept, 42 bases in frame from base 1. Looking up the germline V gene yields CDR1 MDHEN and CDR2 SYDVKM. V and J are truncated by 6 bases and 3 bases respectively, leaving an intervening sequence of 14 bases. Receptor amplification or capture employed the immunoSEQ multiplex PCR assay. The authors' pipeline ran thus. A statistical classification framework was built for diagnosing cytomegalovirus status from the catalog of TCR beta chain sequences. The table was pulled from immuneACCESS by TCRdb, which kept in-frame rearrangements only. Such tables lose some clones; where checked, under half of the loss comes from unresolved V genes, and the rest has no known cause. Clone size and the V and J calls come from that table; the DNA yielded D and trimming. A total of over 150,000 clones appear in this sample, around 83% of them only once. The ten largest clones take up about an eighth of the sample.

Donors formed part of the validation cohort, which comprised 120 subjects and was distinct from the first cohort of roughly 600 subjects. Concerning this clone itself: What antigen it recognizes has not been identified. Base qualities are not provided; no much larger clone lies one nucleotide away.

The specimen sequenced was PBMCs. This TCR derives from a woman in her thirties in good health and CMV-seropositive. The chain was built from TRBV28 and TRBJ1-1; the D segment cannot be called with confidence. The CDR3 reads as follows: CASSPVEGYTEAFF. The DNA sequence is TGTGCCAGCAGCCCCGTGGAGGGATACACTGAAGCTTTCTTT.